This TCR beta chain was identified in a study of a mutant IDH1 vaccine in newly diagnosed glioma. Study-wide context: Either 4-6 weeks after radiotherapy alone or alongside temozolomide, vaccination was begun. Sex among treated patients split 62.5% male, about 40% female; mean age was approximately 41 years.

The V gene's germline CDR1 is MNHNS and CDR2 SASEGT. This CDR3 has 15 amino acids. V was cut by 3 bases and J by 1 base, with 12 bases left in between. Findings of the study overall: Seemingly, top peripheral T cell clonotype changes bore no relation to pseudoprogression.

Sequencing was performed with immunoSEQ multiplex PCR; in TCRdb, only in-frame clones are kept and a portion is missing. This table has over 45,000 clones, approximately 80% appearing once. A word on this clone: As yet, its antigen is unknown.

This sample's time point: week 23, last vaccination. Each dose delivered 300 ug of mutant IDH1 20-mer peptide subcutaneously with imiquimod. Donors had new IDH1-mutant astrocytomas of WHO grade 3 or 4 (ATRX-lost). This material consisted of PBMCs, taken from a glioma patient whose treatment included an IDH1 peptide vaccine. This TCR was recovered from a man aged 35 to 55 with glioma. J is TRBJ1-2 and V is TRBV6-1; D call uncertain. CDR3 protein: CASSEGRQHNYGYTF. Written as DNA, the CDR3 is TGTGCCAGCAGTGAGGGCAGACAACATAACTATGGCTACACCTTC.